The clone carrying this T cell receptor (beta chain) was picked up a small number of times. Its target is not known. This specimen comes from a study of T cells after yellow fever vaccination. For the study at large: Fractions with few cells were prepared using SMART-Seq v4 Ultra Low Input. General study findings and limits: Weaker in magnitude, the secondary response showed a faster peak on day 5 versus 15. Once the booster was given, most primary-vaccination clones reappeared, at 95% to 98% for CD4 and more than 85% for CD8.

Generation of TCR cDNA used 5'RACE template switching (which added a universal primer site and UMIs). MiXCR was run by TCRdb on the 5' RACE reads, yielding one entry per CDR3 protein. The data show approximately 510,000 distinct CDR3 sequences, with around a fifth seen just once and approximately 15% held by the top ten. The germline gives CDR1 SGHRS, CDR2 YFSETQ. Trimming cost V 3 bases and J 0 bases, with 10 bases left between them. The CDR3 covers 15 residues. The chain recombines TRBV5-1 with TRBJ1-3; TRBD1 might be the D (5 bases). This clonotype originated in a man aged 18 to 35 who received the YFV17D yellow fever vaccine. The sequencing here drew on PBMCs, taken about 20 days after the first yellow fever vaccination. The CDR3 sequence is CASSSGRDSGNTIYF. DNA of the CDR3: TGCGCCAGCAGCTCGGGACGGGACTCTGGAAACACCATATATTTT.